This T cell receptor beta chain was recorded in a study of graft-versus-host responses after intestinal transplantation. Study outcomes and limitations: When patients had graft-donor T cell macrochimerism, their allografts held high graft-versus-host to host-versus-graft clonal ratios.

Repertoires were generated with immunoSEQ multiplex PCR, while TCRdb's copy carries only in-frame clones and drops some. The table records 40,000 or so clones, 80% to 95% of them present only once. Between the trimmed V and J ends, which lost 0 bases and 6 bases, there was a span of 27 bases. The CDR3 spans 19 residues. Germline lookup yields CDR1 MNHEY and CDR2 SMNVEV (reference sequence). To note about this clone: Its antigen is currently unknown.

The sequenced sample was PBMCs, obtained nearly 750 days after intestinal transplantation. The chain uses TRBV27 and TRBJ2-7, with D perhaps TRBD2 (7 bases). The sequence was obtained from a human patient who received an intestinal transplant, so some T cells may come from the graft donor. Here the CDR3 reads CASSLSGGGSGQSLVEQYF. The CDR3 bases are TGTGCCAGCAGTTTATCTGGGGGGGGAAGTGGACAGTCTCTCGTCGAGCAGTACTTC.